This T cell receptor beta chain was profiled in a study of CD8+CD57+ T cells in acquired aplastic anemia. Across the whole study: DNA from sorted CD4+ and CD8+ cells averaged roughly 3.4 ug. The study obtained 8.5 million to 12 million reads on average for CD4+ cells from healthy donors.

TCR beta VDJ and CDR3 profiling used genomic DNA as template. TCRdb passed the reads through MiXCR, listing each CDR3 protein once. The repertoire holds 150,000 to 200,000 distinct CDR3 sequences, with less than 55% as singletons. Note on this clonotype: Antigen: not known.

The study's findings and limits: For CD8+ Simpson's diversity, patients and controls showed no significant difference. Patients had roughly 31 CD8+ CDR3 sequences in common with controls (the shared set).

CDR1 is MNHEY and CDR2 is SVGEGT in the germline V gene. CDR3 size: 15 residues. V usage is TRBV6-2 or TRBV6-3 and J usage is TRBJ2-1; 8 bases are a match to TRBD1. Gene TRBJ2-5 matches the end of the DNA better, so the J call may be wrong. The origin of this receptor is a human donor in good health. Sequencing input: sorted CD4+, CD8+, or CD8+CD57+ T cells (not recorded which) from PBMCs. CDR3 amino acids: CASSIRWTGRKTQYF. The CDR3 nucleotides read TGTGCCAGCAGTATCAGGTGGACAGGGCGGAAGACCCAGTACTTC.